Listed here are 25 T cell receptor beta chains from one sample, sequenced in a study of cytomegalovirus exposure and HLA in healthy donors. The repertoire was sequenced with immunoSEQ multiplex PCR; TCRdb's copy has only in-frame clones and lacks some. This sample has 200,000 to 250,000 clones; over 70% occur once, and the top ten carry more than 13%. Sequencing input: PBMCs. These TCRs come from a woman aged 25 to 45 in good health and CMV-seropositive.

The chain combines TRBV5-1 with TRBJ2-2; no clear D. Trimming shortened V by 3 bases and J by 4 bases, and 7 bases separated the two germline ends. This CDR3 comprises 13 residues. The V gene's germline CDR1 is SGHRS and CDR2 YFSETQ. In DNA form, the CDR3 reads TGCGCCAGCAGCTCCCCCTTCACCGGGGAGCTGTTTTTT. Translated: CASSSPFTGELFF.

The V call is TRBV6-4, the J call TRBJ2-2; possibly TRBD1 for D (5 bases). This CDR3 has 14 amino acids. The V end was cut by 5 bases, the J end by 4 bases, with 11 bases between. The V gene's germline CDR1 is MRHNA and CDR2 SNTAGT. The chain's CDR3 is CASSPGIGTGELFF. CDR3 sequence (DNA): TGTGCCAGCAGTCCAGGGATAGGCACCGGGGAGCTGTTTTTT.

The V call is TRBV4-1, the J call TRBJ2-6; D unresolved. CDR1 and CDR2 (germline): MGHRA, YSYEKL. The CDR3 contains 19 residues. V was trimmed by 2 bases and J by 2 bases, leaving 19 bases between them. The CDR3 reads CASSQNLRLPGAGANVLTF. As DNA, the CDR3 is TGCGCCAGCAGCCAAAATCTGCGCCTGCCTGGGGCTGGGGCCAACGTCCTGACTTTC.

The chain uses TRBV19 and TRBJ1-2, with D unclear. V lost 3 bases and J lost 0, with 11 bases in between. CDR3 length: 15 amino acids. Germline V gives CDR1 LNHDA, CDR2 SQIVND (reference sequence). CDR3 nucleotide sequence: TGTGCCAGTAGTATTTCCTACTTCCCTAACTATGGCTACACCTTC. The encoded protein is CASSISYFPNYGYTF.

The rearrangement uses TRBV7-2 and TRBJ2-7; no clear D. Germline assignment: CDR1 SGHTA and CDR2 FQGNSA. Trimming took 1 base from V and 0 from J, leaving 7 bases between them. CDR3 length: 14 residues. The CDR3 is CASSLDYGSYEQYF. The CDR3, as DNA: TGTGCCAGCAGCTTAGACTACGGCTCCTACGAGCAGTACTTC.

V is TRBV12-5 and J is TRBJ2-5, with D perhaps TRBD2 (5 bases). Germline V gene sequence: CDR1 LGHNT, CDR2 FRNRAP. Trimming cost V 4 bases and J 5 bases, with 14 bases left between them. This CDR3 contains 14 residues. CDR3 region: CASGSGPQRETQYF. The CDR3 DNA sequence: TGTGCTAGTGGTTCCGGACCCCAGCGGGAGACCCAGTACTTC.

The chain uses TRBV19 and TRBJ2-7; either TRBD1 or TRBD2 may supply D (5 bases each). There are 16 residues in the CDR3. V dropped 5 bases and J dropped 6 bases, with 23 bases sitting between them. The germline V gene encodes CDR1 LNHDA and CDR2 SQIVND (reference sequence). The CDR3 DNA is TGTGCCAGTAGTCGGACTCCCGGGACGGCGACGGGCGAGCAGTACTTC. Translated, it gives CASSRTPGTATGEQYF.

This clone came up once. This sequence joins TRBV30 and TRBJ2-1, with TRBD2 matching 7 bases. With V trimmed by 7 bases and J by 9 bases, 15 bases remained unmatched. CDR1 GTSNPN and CDR2 SVGIG come from the germline V gene (reference sequence). This CDR3 region has 14 residues. CDR3 sequence: CASTGLAAAGEQFF. Here the CDR3 DNA reads TGTGCCTCCACCGGTCTAGCGGCAGCTGGTGAGCAGTTCTTC.

The chain joins TRBV10-3 to TRBJ1-1; weak D call: TRBD1 (6 bases). The CDR3 totals 14 residues. The germline V gene has CDR1 ENHRY and CDR2 SYGVKD. V lost 6 bases and J 7 bases, leaving 18 bases between the germline ends. For the CDR3, the DNA is TGTGCCATCAGACCAGGACAGCAAGGAGGTGAAGCTTTCTTT. Its protein product is CAIRPGQQGGEAFF.

This chain joins TRBV7-2 and TRBJ1-4; possibly TRBD1 for D (6 bases). CDR3 length: 16 residues. From germline, CDR1 is SGHTA and CDR2 FQGNSA. Trimming took off 5 bases at V and 1 base at J, with 14 bases between the two ends. This CDR3 reads CASSPGGGGTNEKLFF. For the CDR3, the DNA is TGTGCCAGCAGCCCCGGGGGAGGGGGAACTAATGAAAAACTGTTTTTT.

CDR3 DNA: TGCAGCGTTGCGACATCCATGAACACTGAAGCTTTCTTT. Protein product: CSVATSMNTEAFF. The V call is TRBV29-1, the J call TRBJ1-1; no clear D. Trimming took 4 bases from V and 0 from J, leaving 9 bases between them. Germline-derived CDR1 and CDR2 are SQVTM and ANQGSEA. The CDR3 totals 13 residues.

The chain carries TRBV4-2 and TRBJ2-7; 9 bases match TRBD2. The CDR3 has 15 residues. V was pared by 1 base and J by 3 bases, with 4 bases of the junction left unmatched. The germline V gene encodes CDR1 LGHNA and CDR2 YNFKEQ. CDR3 in amino acids: CASSQGLSGSYEQYF. The CDR3 region has the DNA TGTGCCAGCAGCCAAGGGCTTAGCGGGAGCTACGAGCAGTACTTC.

The chain employs TRBV6-5 and TRBJ1-4, with TRBD1 matching 9 bases. This CDR3 is 12 amino acids long. Losses at the gene ends were 8 bases for V and 7 bases for J; bases not matched to a gene: 2. From germline, CDR1 is MNHEY and CDR2 SVGAGI. The CDR3 coding sequence is TGTGCCAGCGGACAGGGGACTGAAAAACTGTTTTTT. Its protein is CASGQGTEKLFF.

V gene TRBV18 combines with J gene TRBJ1-5; D gene unclear. The CDR3 length is 15 residues. Trimming took off 1 base at V and 0 bases at J, with 7 bases between the two ends. The V gene's germline CDR1 is KGHSH and CDR2 LQKENI. The CDR3 DNA is TGTGCCAGCTCACCACGTTCTAATAGCAATCAGCCCCAGCATTTT. It yields the protein CASSPRSNSNQPQHF.

A few counts support this clone. The chain couples TRBV9 to TRBJ2-2, with 10 nucleotides matching TRBD2. Germline V gives CDR1 SGDLS, CDR2 YYNGEE. With 4 bases clipped from V and 3 bases from J, the junction kept 6 bases outside the gene matches. The CDR3 has 16 amino acids. The CDR3 here is CASSLLAGEYTGELFF. The DNA of the CDR3 is TGTGCCAGCAGCCTCCTAGCGGGAGAGTACACCGGGGAGCTGTTTTTT.

The chain carries TRBV2 and TRBJ2-1; weak D call: TRBD2 (7 bases). Per the germline V gene, CDR1 is SNHLY and CDR2 is FYNNEI. The CDR3 length is 15 residues. The ends were cut back, 7 bases at V and 6 bases at J, with 19 bases in the middle. The DNA for the CDR3 is TGTGCCAGCAACCAAGAGGCGGGGGCCCTCAATGAGCAGTTCTTC. Its protein product is CASNQEAGALNEQFF.

V usage is TRBV5-6 and J usage is TRBJ2-1; 8 positions agree with TRBD2. The V gene end was trimmed by 0 bases and the J gene end by 3 bases; junction bases not matched to a gene: 8. This CDR3 contains 17 residues. Germline loops: CDR1 SGHDT, CDR2 YYEEEE. This chain's CDR3 is CASSLAGSGTNYNEQFF. The CDR3 DNA follows: TGTGCCAGCAGCTTGGCCGGTAGCGGGACAAACTACAATGAGCAGTTCTTC.

This chain uses TRBV5-1 with TRBJ1-1, with D tentatively TRBD1 (6 bases). Germline values: CDR1 SGHRS, CDR2 YFSETQ. This CDR3 region has 14 residues. The V and J ends lost 2 bases and 2 bases respectively, with 10 bases between them. The chain's CDR3 is CASSFRGPNTEAFF. The DNA of the CDR3 is TGCGCCAGCAGCTTCAGGGGACCCAACACTGAAGCTTTCTTT.

The chain has TRBV5-1 and TRBJ2-3; 12 nucleotides align to TRBD2. CDR1 is SGHRS and CDR2 is YFSETQ in the germline V gene. With V trimmed by 4 bases and J by 4 bases, 10 bases remained unmatched. The CDR3 covers 17 residues. The CDR3 DNA sequence: TGCGCCAGCAGCCCTGAGACTAGCGGGAGTATGGCAGATACGCAGTATTTT. Amino acid sequence: CASSPETSGSMADTQYF. The full variable domain, with the rest looked up from reference TRBV5-1 and TRBJ2-3, is KAGVTQTPRYLIKTRGQQVTLSCSPISGHRSVSWYQQTPGQGLQFLFEYFSETQRNKGNFPGRFSGRQFSNSRSEMNVSTLELGDSALYLCASSPETSGSMADTQYFGPGTRLTVL.

The rearrangement joins TRBV28 to TRBJ1-5; a weak D match, TRBD1 (5 bases). Germline CDR1 and CDR2: MDHEN and SYDVKM. The CDR3 runs to 16 residues. V lost 4 bases and J lost 4, with 17 bases in between. CDR3 nucleotide sequence: TGTGCCAGCAGTTCCCCTCGGTTAGGGGTAAATCAGCCCCAGCATTTT. Protein: CASSSPRLGVNQPQHF.

The J gene is TRBJ1-5, the V gene TRBV19; no clear D gene. The CDR3 runs to 12 residues. Trimming left V 7 bases short and J 0 bases short, with 4 bases between. Germline CDR1 and CDR2: LNHDA and SQIVND (reference sequence). In DNA form, the CDR3 reads TGTGCCAGTAAACGTAGCAATCAGCCCCAGCATTTT. Protein: CASKRSNQPQHF.

The genes are TRBV27 and TRBJ2-7; 10 nucleotides agree with TRBD2. The CDR3 loop spans 16 amino acids. Germline V CDR1 and CDR2: MNHEY, SMNVEV (reference sequence). J gave up 1 base and V 6 bases, and 9 bases lay outside the gene matches. Here the CDR3 reads CASSPFRTSGSYEQYF. CDR3 bases: TGTGCCAGCAGCCCTTTCCGGACTAGCGGTTCCTACGAGCAGTACTTC.

V gene TRBV27 combines with J gene TRBJ1-2; 7 bases are a match to TRBD1. Losses at the gene ends were 4 bases for V and 8 bases for J; bases not matched to a gene: 13. The CDR3 is 15 amino acids. Germline CDR1 is MNHEY and CDR2 is SMNVEV (reference sequence). Here the CDR3 reads CASSSIPRDSKGYTF. CDR3 bases: TGTGCCAGCAGTTCCATTCCCCGGGACAGTAAAGGCTACACCTTC.

The CDR3 DNA reads TGTGCCAGCAGTAGACAGGGAGGTCAGCCCCAGCATTTT. Its translation: CASSRQGGQPQHF. This chain links TRBV27 with TRBJ1-5; TRBD1 aligns across 7 bases. Germline lookup yields CDR1 MNHEY and CDR2 SMNVEV (reference sequence). The CDR3 extends over 13 amino acids. The ends lost 5 bases at V and 6 bases at J; junction bases unmatched: 4.

V usage is TRBV5-8 and J usage is TRBJ2-2; D remains unclear. Germline CDR1 SGHTS, CDR2 YDEGEE. Deletions cut 1 base from V and 4 bases from J, with 11 bases between. This CDR3 region has 15 residues. CDR3 amino acids: CASSLPGAFTGELFF. CDR3 DNA: TGTGCCAGCAGCTTGCCCGGAGCGTTCACCGGGGAGCTGTTTTTT.